Below are 23 T cell receptor beta chains sequenced from a single sample in a study of identical twins. TCRdb ran MiXCR on the 5' RACE reads and lists one entry per CDR3 protein. The table shows approximately 250,000 distinct CDR3 sequences, with 6% to 7% occurring only once. Another study also made use of these data, one on T cells expressing NK-cell markers.

The specimen sequenced was CD8+ T cells sorted from blood. The source is a woman in her late teens or twenties in good health.

This chain joins TRBV12-3 or TRBV12-4 and TRBJ1-2, with 10 bases that match TRBD1. The J segment lost 5 bases and the V segment lost 7 bases, leaving 4 bases of the junction unmatched. CDR3 length equals 13 residues. This CDR3 is CASTQGQGYGYTF. The CDR3 DNA reads TGTGCCAGCACCCAGGGACAGGGGTATGGCTACACCTTC.

The chain combines TRBV12-3 or TRBV12-4 with TRBJ2-6; 7 bases map to TRBD1. V lost 6 bases, J lost 4 bases, and 6 bases stayed unmatched. This CDR3 comprises 15 residues. CDR3 loop: CASSRTGDGANVLTF. The CDR3 region has the DNA TGTGCCAGCAGCCGTACAGGGGACGGGGCCAACGTCCTGACTTTC.

The chain employs TRBV11-1 and TRBJ2-6; D may be TRBD1 (6 bases). Trimming shortened V by 0 bases and J by 0 bases, and 12 bases separated the two germline ends. The CDR3 is 18 amino acids. The V gene's germline CDR1 is SGHAT and CDR2 FQDESV (reference sequence). The CDR3 reads CASSLAAGAFSGANVLTF. The CDR3 DNA is TGTGCCAGCAGCTTAGCGGCAGGGGCCTTCTCTGGGGCCAACGTCCTGACTTTC.

This clonotype was found many times. The chain employs TRBV4-2 and TRBJ2-5; no definite D call. CDR1 is LGHNA and CDR2 is YNFKEQ in the germline V gene. V was shortened by 1 base and J by 7 bases, with 10 bases between the two germline ends. The CDR3 runs 13 residues. This CDR3 is CASSQALGGTQYF. The CDR3 bases are TGTGCCAGCAGCCAAGCCTTAGGCGGGACCCAGTACTTC.

This chain joins TRBV25-1 and TRBJ2-1; 7 positions agree with TRBD2. This CDR3 spans 15 amino acids. Germline V gene lookup returns CDR1 MGHDK and CDR2 SYGVNS. Trimming cost V 6 bases and J 4 bases; bases outside gene matches: 9. CDR3 sequence: CASRGGDSLYNEQFF. DNA for the CDR3: TGTGCCAGCAGGGGGGGGGACTCCTTATACAATGAGCAGTTCTTC.

This clonotype was counted many times. The chain is built from TRBV10-3 and TRBJ2-7; TRBD1 agrees at 8 bases. The germline CDR1 and CDR2 sequences are ENHRY and SYGVKD. Trimming took 2 bases from V and 5 from J; bases not matched to a gene: 5. The length of the CDR3 is 14 residues. This CDR3 is CAISETGGENEQYF. The CDR3 DNA reads TGTGCCATCAGTGAGACAGGGGGAGAGAACGAGCAGTACTTC.

CDR3 sequence (DNA): TGTGCCAGCAGCTTGGAAGCTGGGCCGTTGAACACTGAAGCTTTCTTT. This translates into CASSLEAGPLNTEAFF. V usage is TRBV7-6 and J usage is TRBJ1-1, with no clear D. The V gene lost 3 bases and the J gene lost 0 bases, with 14 bases spanning the gap. In germline, CDR1 is SGHVS, CDR2 FNYEAQ. The CDR3 length is 16 residues.

This clonotype was recorded at least ten times. V and J are TRBV29-1 and TRBJ2-1; possibly TRBD2 for D (7 bases). The ends were cut back, 8 bases at V and 1 base at J, with 15 bases in the middle. This CDR3 has 14 residues. Germline assignment: CDR1 SQVTM and CDR2 ANQGSEA. The CDR3 sequence is CSSGGGRSYNEQFF. The CDR3 DNA sequence: TGCAGCTCTGGGGGCGGGAGATCCTACAATGAGCAGTTCTTC.

This clonotype was observed at least ten times. V gene TRBV4-1 combines with J gene TRBJ1-1; D gene unclear. Germline V gene lookup returns CDR1 MGHRA and CDR2 YSYEKL. V was shortened by 0 bases and J by 4 bases, with 6 bases between the two germline ends. The CDR3 spans 13 residues. CDR3 region: CASSQDRGTEAFF. Here the CDR3 DNA reads TGCGCCAGCAGCCAAGACCGGGGCACTGAAGCTTTCTTT.

The V gene is TRBV9, the J gene TRBJ2-1; no clear D gene. V lost 0 bases, J lost 1 base, and 5 bases lay in between. This CDR3 has 14 amino acids. Germline CDR1 reads SGDLS; CDR2 reads YYNGEE. The CDR3 protein is CASSVVSSYNEQFF. The CDR3 DNA sequence: TGTGCCAGCAGCGTAGTGAGTTCCTACAATGAGCAGTTCTTC.

CDR3 residues: CASSLSDRENTEAFF. For the CDR3, the DNA is TGCGCCAGCAGCTTGTCGGACAGGGAGAACACTGAAGCTTTCTTT. This chain links TRBV5-1 with TRBJ1-1; 8 bases line up with TRBD1. Germline CDR1 and CDR2: SGHRS and YFSETQ. Trimming at V came to 1 base and at J to 1 base, leaving 3 bases not matched to a gene. The CDR3 contains 15 residues.

This clonotype was picked up many times. The V and J genes are TRBV12-3 or TRBV12-4 and TRBJ2-1, with D tentatively TRBD2 (7 bases). V lost 3 bases, J lost 4 bases, and 13 bases lay in between. The CDR3 contains 15 residues. The CDR3 nucleotides read TGTGCCAGCAGTTTTAAAGGGGGGGGTTACAATGAGCAGTTCTTC. Translating gives CASSFKGGGYNEQFF.

This clonotype showed up many times. The chain links TRBV20-1 to TRBJ2-1; 9 bases agree with TRBD2. In germline, CDR1 is DFQATT, CDR2 SNEGSKA (reference sequence). V dropped 2 bases and J dropped 4; count of bases not matched to a gene: 3. The CDR3 has 14 residues. For the CDR3, the DNA is TGCAGTGCTAGACTCGCGGGAGGGTACAATGAGCAGTTCTTC. This encodes CSARLAGGYNEQFF.

This clonotype was seen repeatedly, ten times or more. The V and J genes are TRBV12-3 or TRBV12-4 and TRBJ1-6, with no clear D. This CDR3 comprises 13 residues. With 5 bases removed from V and 7 bases from J, the gap between germline ends came to 9 bases. Here the CDR3 reads CASSPGGNSPLHF. CDR3 bases: TGTGCCAGCAGTCCCGGCGGGAATTCACCCCTCCACTTT.

This clonotype was counted many times. The V call is TRBV20-1, the J call TRBJ2-1, with D tentatively TRBD2 (5 bases). Germline loops: CDR1 DFQATT, CDR2 SNEGSKA (reference sequence). Deletions cut 7 bases from V and 6 bases from J, with 28 bases between. This CDR3 spans 17 amino acids. DNA of the CDR3: TGCAGTGTTTTGGGGTTCGGAAGCGGAACCTACTCCAATGAGCAGTTCTTC. This codes for CSVLGFGSGTYSNEQFF.

V gene TRBV27 combines with J gene TRBJ1-2; 7 nucleotides agree with TRBD1. Germline V lookup: CDR1 MNHEY, CDR2 SMNVEV (reference sequence). This CDR3 region has 15 residues. Germline trimming cut 5 bases from V and 8 bases from J; bases unmatched to any gene: 14. This chain's CDR3 is CASSTLQGDPYGYTF. CDR3 bases: TGTGCCAGCAGTACCCTTCAGGGGGACCCTTACGGCTACACCTTC.

V usage is TRBV27 and J usage is TRBJ1-2, with a tentative D call TRBD1 (5 bases). The V end lost 5 bases, the J end lost 1 base, and 11 bases lay between the germline ends. CDR3 length: 14 residues. Germline V lookup: CDR1 MNHEY, CDR2 SMNVEV (reference sequence). The CDR3 region has the DNA TGTGCCAGCAGTCCGTCGGGGCTTAACTATGGCTACACCTTC. This codes for CASSPSGLNYGYTF.

This clonotype occurred many times. V usage is TRBV12-3 or TRBV12-4 and J usage is TRBJ1-1; 7 bases match TRBD1. Germline trimming cut 6 bases from V and 6 bases from J; bases unmatched to any gene: 7. The CDR3 length is 13 residues. DNA for the CDR3: TGTGCCAGCAGAGAAAACAGGGGTGCTGAAGCTTTCTTT. This translates into CASRENRGAEAFF.

This clonotype has ten or more counts. The rearrangement uses TRBV16 and TRBJ2-1, with D possibly being TRBD1 or TRBD2 (5 bases each). Germline CDR1 reads KGHSY; CDR2 reads FQNENV. Trimming stripped 7 bases from V and 6 bases from J, with 13 bases between. The CDR3 length is 13 residues. The CDR3 sequence: CASKPGLFNEQFF. The CDR3 DNA follows: TGTGCCAGCAAACCGGGGCTCTTCAATGAGCAGTTCTTC. The full variable domain, in which reference TRBV16 and TRBJ2-1 provide the parts outside the CDR3, is GEEVAQTPKHLVRGEGQKAKLYCAPIKGHSYVFWYQQVLKNEFKFLISFQNENVFDETGMPKERFSAKCLPNSPCSLEIQATKLEDSAVYFCASKPGLFNEQFFGPGTRLTVL.

This rearrangement joins TRBV7-6 to TRBJ1-5; TRBD1 matches 7 bases. Trimming cost V 5 bases and J 6 bases; bases outside gene matches: 10. Germline V gene sequence: CDR1 SGHVS, CDR2 FNYEAQ. The CDR3 runs 15 residues. Here the CDR3 DNA reads TGTGCCAGCAGCCCGGCGAAGGGGGCGCTTCAGCCCCAGCATTTT. It yields the protein CASSPAKGALQPQHF.

This clonotype was detected ten times or more. This sequence joins TRBV7-6 and TRBJ2-1, with D unresolved. V was trimmed by 6 bases and J by 5 bases, leaving 20 bases between them. CDR1 SGHVS and CDR2 FNYEAQ come from the germline V gene. This CDR3 region has 16 residues. The CDR3 reads CASSSFDGRQNNEQFF. The CDR3 nucleotides are TGTGCCAGCAGTTCCTTCGATGGCAGACAAAACAATGAGCAGTTCTTC.

The rearrangement uses TRBV5-6 and TRBJ2-1, with a tentative D call TRBD2 (6 bases). The CDR3 is 14 amino acids. The germline V and J ends were trimmed by 0 bases and 5 bases, with 9 bases remaining between them. Per the germline V gene, CDR1 is SGHDT and CDR2 is YYEEEE. CDR3 nucleotides: TGTGCCAGCAGCTTGGCCCCTAGCGACAATGAGCAGTTCTTC. Its translation: CASSLAPSDNEQFF. Complete variable domain (other parts from reference TRBV5-6 and TRBJ2-1): DAGVTQSPTHLIKTRGQQVTLRCSPKSGHDTVSWYQQALGQGPQFIFQYYEEEERQRGNFPDRFSGHQFPNYSSELNVNALLLGDSALYLCASSLAPSDNEQFFGPGTRLTVL.

This clonotype showed up many times. The chain links TRBV12-3 or TRBV12-4 to TRBJ2-1; D remains ambiguous. Trimming cost V 3 bases and J 8 bases, with 5 bases left between them. This CDR3 has 11 residues. CDR3 nucleotide sequence: TGTGCCAGCAGTTTCGGTTATGAGCAGTTCTTC. Protein: CASSFGYEQFF.